Listed below are T cell receptor beta chains from one sample, sequenced in a study of cytomegalovirus exposure and HLA in healthy donors. Clones were sequenced by immunoSEQ multiplex PCR, and TCRdb holds only the in-frame ones, with some missing. The profile shows 99,000 or so clones, about 9.5% of them singletons. The sequencing sample was made of PBMCs. These receptors all come from a man aged 35-49 years in good health and CMV-seropositive. The CDR3 runs from the conserved cysteine through the conserved F or W. A D gene is named only where the DNA matches it firmly. Clone size is not always given. Where it is, it says once, few, many or a class for expanded clones.

clone size	D gene	V gene	J gene	CDR3 DNA	CDR3 protein
NA	NA	TRBV6-1	TRBJ1-1	TGTGCCAGCAGTGAGCAGGTTTATGGCACTGAAGCTTTCTTT	CASSEQVYGTEAFF
NA	NA	TRBV7-9	TRBJ1-1	TGTGCCAGCAGCTTAGGACAGGCTTTCACTGAAGCTTTCTTT	CASSLGQAFTEAFF
few	NA	TRBV27	TRBJ1-1	TGTGCCAGCAGTACCTCGGCGGACACTGAAGCTTTCTTT	CASSTSADTEAFF
many	TRBD2	TRBV10-3	TRBJ2-1	TGTGCCATCAGTGAGGGACTAGCGGGAGTTAAGCAGTTCTTC	CAISEGLAGVKQFF
once	TRBD1	TRBV27	TRBJ2-2	TGTGCCAGCAGTACAACGGACAGGGGGAACCACGGGGAGCTGTTTTTT	CASSTTDRGNHGELFF
NA	NA	TRBV7-2	TRBJ1-5	TGTGCCAGCAGCCCGACAGAGCAGGGCAATCAGCCCCAGCATTTT	CASSPTEQGNQPQHF
few	TRBD1	TRBV5-1	TRBJ2-1	TGCGCCAGCAGCTTGGGCGGGACAGGGGGCTACAATGAGCAGTTCTTC	CASSLGGTGGYNEQFF
NA	TRBD2	TRBV9	TRBJ2-7	TGTGCCAGCAGCGTGGGGACTACCTACGAGCAGTACTTC	CASSVGTTYEQYF
few	TRBD2	TRBV27	TRBJ2-1	TGTGCCATCGGCGCATGGCGGGAGGCTGAGCAGTTCTTC	CAIGAWREAEQFF
few	TRBD2	TRBV28	TRBJ2-7	TGTGCCAGCGTGCGACTAGCGGGAGCTCACGAGCAGTACTTC	CASVRLAGAHEQYF
NA	TRBD1	TRBV19	TRBJ1-5	TGTGCCAGTAGTATAGGAGGGGGACAGGGGGCTCAGCCCCAGCATTTT	CASSIGGGQGAQPQHF
NA	TRBD2	TRBV7-8	TRBJ2-3	TGTGCCAGCAGATGGGACTACGACACAGATACGCAGTATTTT	CASRWDYDTDTQYF
few	NA	TRBV7-8	TRBJ2-7	TGTGCCAGCAGCGTCCAGGATACTTACTACGAGCAGTACTTC	CASSVQDTYYEQYF
few	TRBD2	TRBV29-1	TRBJ2-1	TGCAGCGTACCCAGCGGGAGCTCCTACAATGAGCAGTTCTTC	CSVPSGSSYNEQFF
few	TRBD2	TRBV10-3	TRBJ2-7	TGTGCCATCAGTGACCCCGGCGTCGGACTAGCGTACTCCTACGAGCAGTACTTC	CAISDPGVGLAYSYEQYF
few	TRBD1	TRBV5-5	TRBJ1-1	TGTGCCAGCAGCTTGGTTACAGGGGAGGAGGGCACTGAAGCTTTCTTT	CASSLVTGEEGTEAFF
NA	TRBD2	TRBV15	TRBJ2-7	TGTGCCACCAGCAGAGATCATGCGGGAGATGCGTACGAGCAGTACTTC	CATSRDHAGDAYEQYF
few	NA	TRBV18	TRBJ1-2	TGTGCCAGCTCACCGAAAGAGATTAACTATGGCTACACCTTC	CASSPKEINYGYTF
many	TRBD1	TRBV7-9	TRBJ1-2	TGTGCCAGCAGCCGTCGGGACAGCCCGGCCTATGGCTACACCTTC	CASSRRDSPAYGYTF
NA	NA	TRBV5-1	TRBJ2-2	TGCGCCAGCATGGCGGACAGAACGAACACCGGGGAGCTGTTTTTT	CASMADRTNTGELFF